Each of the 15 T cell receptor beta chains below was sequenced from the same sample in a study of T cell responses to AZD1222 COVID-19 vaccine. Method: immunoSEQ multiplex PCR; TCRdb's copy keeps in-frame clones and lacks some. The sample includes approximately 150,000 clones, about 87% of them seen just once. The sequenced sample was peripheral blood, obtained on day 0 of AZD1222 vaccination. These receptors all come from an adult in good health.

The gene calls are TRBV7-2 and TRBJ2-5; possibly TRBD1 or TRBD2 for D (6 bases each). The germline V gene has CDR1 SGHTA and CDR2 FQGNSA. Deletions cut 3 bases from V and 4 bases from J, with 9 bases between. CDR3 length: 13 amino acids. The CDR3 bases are TGTGCCAGCAGCTTCGGGGGCTTAGAGACCCAGTACTTC. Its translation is CASSFGGLETQYF.

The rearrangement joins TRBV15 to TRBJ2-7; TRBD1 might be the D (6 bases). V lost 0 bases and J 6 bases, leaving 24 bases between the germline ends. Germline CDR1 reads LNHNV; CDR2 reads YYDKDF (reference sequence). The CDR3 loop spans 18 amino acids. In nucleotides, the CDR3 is TGTGCCACCAGCAGAGATTCTGCCTCAGGGGCCATGTTTTTCGAGCAGTACTTC. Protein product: CATSRDSASGAMFFEQYF.

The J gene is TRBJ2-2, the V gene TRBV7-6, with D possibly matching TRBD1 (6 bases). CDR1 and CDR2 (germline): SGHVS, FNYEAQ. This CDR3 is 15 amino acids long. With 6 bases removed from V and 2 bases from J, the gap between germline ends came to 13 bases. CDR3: CASSSGTFNTGELFF. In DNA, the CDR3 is TGTGCCAGCAGTTCCGGGACATTTAACACCGGGGAGCTGTTTTTT.

The CDR3 region has the DNA TGTGCCAGCAGCTCCTCCCCTTATACAGATACGCAGTATTTT. The encoded protein is CASSSSPYTDTQYF. The chain joins TRBV5-6 to TRBJ2-3; D call uncertain. V shed 3 bases and J shed 3 bases, with 11 bases lying between them. The CDR3 sequence is 14 residues long. Germline CDR1 reads SGHDT; CDR2 reads YYEEEE. Variable domain in full (rest from reference TRBV5-6 and TRBJ2-3): DAGVTQSPTHLIKTRGQQVTLRCSPKSGHDTVSWYQQALGQGPQFIFQYYEEEERQRGNFPDRFSGHQFPNYSSELNVNALLLGDSALYLCASSSSPYTDTQYFGPGTRLTVL.

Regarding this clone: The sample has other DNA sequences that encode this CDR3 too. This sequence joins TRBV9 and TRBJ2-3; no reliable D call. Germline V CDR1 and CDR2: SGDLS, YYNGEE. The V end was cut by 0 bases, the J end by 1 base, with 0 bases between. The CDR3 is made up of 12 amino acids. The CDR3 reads CASSVGTDTQYF. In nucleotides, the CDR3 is TGTGCCAGCAGCGTAGGCACAGATACGCAGTATTTT.

CDR3 in DNA: TGCAGCGTTGAAGGACTATCTGGCAATGAGCAGTTCTTC. It is translated as CSVEGLSGNEQFF. The chain uses TRBV29-1 and TRBJ2-1; a possible D gene is TRBD2 (5 bases). Germline values: CDR1 SQVTM, CDR2 ANQGSEA. This CDR3 is 13 amino acids long. Trimming removed 1 base from V and 6 bases from J, with 10 bases in between.

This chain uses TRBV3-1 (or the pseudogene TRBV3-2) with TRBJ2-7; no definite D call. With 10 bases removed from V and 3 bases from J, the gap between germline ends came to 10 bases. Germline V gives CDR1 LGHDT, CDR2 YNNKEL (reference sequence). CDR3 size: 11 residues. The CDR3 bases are TGTGCCACAGGACCGGGCTACGAGCAGTACTTC. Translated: CATGPGYEQYF.

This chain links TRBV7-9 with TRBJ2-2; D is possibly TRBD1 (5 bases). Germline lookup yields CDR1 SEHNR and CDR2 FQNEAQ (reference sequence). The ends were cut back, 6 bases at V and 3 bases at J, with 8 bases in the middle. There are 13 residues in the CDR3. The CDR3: CASSTGYTGELFF. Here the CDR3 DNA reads TGTGCCAGCAGTACAGGCTACACCGGGGAGCTGTTTTTT.

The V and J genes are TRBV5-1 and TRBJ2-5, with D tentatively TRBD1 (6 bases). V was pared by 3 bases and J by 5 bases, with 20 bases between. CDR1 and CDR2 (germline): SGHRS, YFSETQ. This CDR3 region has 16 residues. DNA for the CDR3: TGCGCCAGCAGCTCTTGGTCCCCCTCTCAGGGGGAGACCCAGTACTTC. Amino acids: CASSSWSPSQGETQYF.

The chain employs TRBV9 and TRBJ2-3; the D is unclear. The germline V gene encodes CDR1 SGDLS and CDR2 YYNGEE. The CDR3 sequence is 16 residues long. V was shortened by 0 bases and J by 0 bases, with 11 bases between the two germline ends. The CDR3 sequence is CASSVGWVVSTDTQYF. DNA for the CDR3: TGTGCCAGCAGCGTAGGATGGGTGGTTAGCACAGATACGCAGTATTTT.

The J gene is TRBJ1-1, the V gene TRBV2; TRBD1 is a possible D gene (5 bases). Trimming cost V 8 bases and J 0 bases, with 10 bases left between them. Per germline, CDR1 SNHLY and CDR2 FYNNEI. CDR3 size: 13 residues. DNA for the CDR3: TGTGCCAGCGGGAAGGGGATGAACACTGAAGCTTTCTTT. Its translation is CASGKGMNTEAFF. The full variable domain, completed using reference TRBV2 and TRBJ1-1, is EPEVTQTPSHQVTQMGQEVILRCVPISNHLYFYWYRQILGQKVEFLVSFYNNEISEKSEIFDDQFSVERPDGSNFTLKIRSTKLEDSAMYFCASGKGMNTEAFFGQGTRLTVV.

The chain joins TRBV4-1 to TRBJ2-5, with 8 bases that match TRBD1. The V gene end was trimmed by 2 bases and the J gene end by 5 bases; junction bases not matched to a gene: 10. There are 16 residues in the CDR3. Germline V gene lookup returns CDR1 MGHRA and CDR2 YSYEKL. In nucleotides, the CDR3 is TGCGCCAGCAGCCAAAATATGCAGGGGGCGATGGAGACCCAGTACTTC. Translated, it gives CASSQNMQGAMETQYF.

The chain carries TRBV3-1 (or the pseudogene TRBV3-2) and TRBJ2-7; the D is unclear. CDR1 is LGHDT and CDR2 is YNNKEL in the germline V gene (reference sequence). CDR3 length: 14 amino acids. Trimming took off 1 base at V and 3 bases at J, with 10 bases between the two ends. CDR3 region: CASSQAYRIYEQYF. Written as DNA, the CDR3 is TGTGCCAGCAGCCAAGCCTACAGAATCTACGAGCAGTACTTC.

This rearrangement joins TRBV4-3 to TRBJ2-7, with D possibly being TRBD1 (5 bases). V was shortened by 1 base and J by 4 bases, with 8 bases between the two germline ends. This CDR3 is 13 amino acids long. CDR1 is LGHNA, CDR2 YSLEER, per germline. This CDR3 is CASSQGGAYEQYF. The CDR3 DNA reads TGCGCCAGCAGCCAAGGTGGGGCTTACGAGCAGTACTTC.

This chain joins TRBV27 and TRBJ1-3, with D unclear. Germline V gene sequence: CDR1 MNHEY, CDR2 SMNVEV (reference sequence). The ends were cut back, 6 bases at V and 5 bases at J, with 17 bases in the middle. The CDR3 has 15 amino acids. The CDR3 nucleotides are TGTGCCAGCAGCCCCGGGAGGTACTTTCGAAACACCATATATTTT. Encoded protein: CASSPGRYFRNTIYF.